Included here is one T cell receptor beta chain sequence, with context. Its antigen is unknown. This entry belongs to a study of a mutant IDH1 vaccine in newly diagnosed glioma. Study background: Patients under treatment included around 60% males and 37.5% females and had a mean age of around 37 years. Most had both radiotherapy and temozolomide beforehand; others had only one. Findings and limits, study-wide: With respect to changes in top peripheral T cell clonotypes, pseudoprogression seemed unrelated. Immune responses induced by vaccination arose in 93.3% of the patients.

Trimming removed 3 bases from V and 4 bases from J, with 15 bases in between. Germline V lookup: CDR1 SEHNR, CDR2 FQNEAQ (reference sequence). This CDR3 spans 15 amino acids. Time point: baseline, week 1 (first vaccination visit). Treatment denoted: pre-vaccination baseline after standard-of-care therapy. The table came from immunoSEQ multiplex PCR; TCRdb's copy has only in-frame clones and leaves some out. The sample records about 98,000 clones, 70% to 90% being singletons. Sample: PBMCs, taken from a glioma patient treated with radiotherapy, temozolomide or both. The sequence was collected from a woman aged 45 to 65 with glioma. This chain uses TRBV7-9 with TRBJ1-1; D is perhaps TRBD1 (5 bases). CDR3 in amino acids: CASSFLARGGTEAFF. The CDR3 DNA sequence: TGTGCCAGCAGCTTTTTGGCCCGGGGGGGCACTGAAGCTTTCTTT. Filled out from reference TRBV7-9 and TRBJ1-1, the complete variable domain reads DTGVSQNPRHKITKRGQNVTFRCDPISEHNRLYWYRQTLGQGPEFLTYFQNEAQLEKSRLLSDRFSAERPKGSFSTLEIQRTEQGDSAMYLCASSFLARGGTEAFFGQGTRLTVV.